This TCR beta chain was identified during a study of T cells after yellow fever vaccination. This clonotype was picked up a small number of times. TCRdb re-analysed the 5' RACE reads in MiXCR, keeping a single row per CDR3 protein. Among approximately 110,000 distinct CDR3 sequences listed, around 8.6% were seen once. V lost 7 bases and J lost 8, with 12 bases in between. CDR3 length equals 12 residues. Sequencing used CD8+ T cells sorted from PBMCs, obtained 45 days after the yellow fever booster vaccination. The TCR was taken from a man aged 25-45 years who received the YFV17D yellow fever vaccine. The chain recombines TRBV12-3 or TRBV12-4 with TRBJ2-1; D is uncertain. CDR3 sequence reads: CASTDLGHEQFF. For the CDR3, the DNA is TGTGCCAGCACCGATCTAGGGCATGAGCAGTTCTTC.